The T cell receptor (beta chain) under discussion was sequenced for a study of identical twins. Study-wide results and caveats: Carriage of fewer insertions was seen in abundant cord blood beta clonotypes, whereas memory repertoires showed none.

TCRdb analysed the 5' RACE reads with MiXCR anew, one entry per CDR3 protein. This sample carries 640,000 or so distinct CDR3 sequences, less than 7% of them seen once, and the ten largest clones take roughly 1.8%. This clonotype was counted many times. Its antigen is as yet unknown. This receptor was taken from a man aged 18-30 years in good health. Material: naive T cells sorted from blood.

CDR3 sequence (DNA): TGTGCCAGCATCGGGGGGCTAGCGGGCAATGAGCAGTTCTTC. This sequence encodes CASIGGLAGNEQFF. The chain couples TRBV28 to TRBJ2-1; 8 nucleotides line up with TRBD2. Germline trimming cut 7 bases from V and 6 bases from J; bases unmatched to any gene: 8. Germline V gene sequence: CDR1 MDHEN, CDR2 SYDVKM. The CDR3 covers 14 residues.